The 25 T cell receptor beta chains below all came from one sample that was sequenced in a study of T cell repertoires in cytomegalovirus infection. Their specific antigens are unknown. TCRdb fed the reads into MiXCR, producing one record per CDR3 protein. Of approximately 730,000 distinct CDR3 sequences listed, around 31% are singletons. Sequencing used cultured PBMCs, obtained from culture after CMV antigen stimulation. The receptors derive from a human donor in good health (CMV status not recorded). Some clones in this sample may be carry-over from other donors' samples.

The chain recombines TRBV7-6 with TRBJ1-2, with D maybe TRBD1 (5 bases). Trimming shortened V by 5 bases and J by 2 bases, and 12 bases separated the two germline ends. Germline CDR1 and CDR2: SGHVS and FNYEAQ. The CDR3 covers 14 residues. The CDR3, as DNA: TGTGCCAGCAGCGATCCCCCAGGGAACTATGGCTACACCTTC. Translated, it gives CASSDPPGNYGYTF.

This clonotype was counted only a few times. The chain carries TRBV7-2 and TRBJ1-6, with 10 bases identical to TRBD1. The trim removed 1 base at V and 13 bases at J, leaving 7 bases unmatched. This CDR3 region has 15 residues. Germline CDR1 and CDR2: SGHTA and FQGNSA. The CDR3 loop is CASSLVPDRGSPLHF. The CDR3 DNA sequence: TGTGCCAGCAGCTTAGTCCCGGACAGGGGGTCCCCCCTCCACTTT.

The chain has TRBV12-3 or TRBV12-4 and TRBJ2-3; D remains ambiguous. Trimming took 7 bases from V and 6 from J, leaving 14 bases between them. CDR3 size: 13 residues. Here the CDR3 reads CASTVWGGDTQYF. The CDR3 DNA follows: TGTGCCAGCACCGTCTGGGGTGGCGATACGCAGTATTTT.

This clonotype was seen only a few times. The chain is built from TRBV11-2 and TRBJ1-4, with 9 positions matching TRBD1. Germline V gene data show CDR1 as SGHAT and CDR2 as FQNNGV. V shed 5 bases, J shed 4 bases, and the junction held 5 bases outside the gene matches. The CDR3 has 15 amino acids. The CDR3 sequence is CASSARDRVNEKLFF. The CDR3 DNA is TGTGCCAGCAGCGCTCGGGACAGGGTTAATGAAAAACTGTTTTTT.

The table lists this clonotype with a few counts. The chain carries TRBV19 and TRBJ2-3, with D unresolved. This CDR3 spans 14 amino acids. Looked up from germline, CDR1 is LNHDA and CDR2 is SQIVND (reference sequence). The V end was cut by 6 bases, the J end by 6 bases, with 16 bases between. The CDR3 region is CASRGSRDRDTQYF. In DNA, the CDR3 is TGTGCCAGTAGGGGGTCCCGAGATCGGGATACGCAGTATTTT.

This chain uses TRBV3-1 with TRBJ1-1; a possible D gene is TRBD1 (6 bases). This CDR3 contains 13 residues. V dropped 4 bases and J dropped 7 bases, with 13 bases sitting between them. Germline V lookup: CDR1 LGHDT, CDR2 YNNKEL (reference sequence). The CDR3 loop reads CASSRTRQVEAFF. The DNA of the CDR3 is TGTGCCAGCAGCCGAACTCGACAGGTTGAAGCTTTCTTT.

This sequence joins TRBV7-6 and TRBJ1-4; D ambiguous. V was pared by 1 base and J by 3 bases, with 9 bases between. This CDR3 comprises 15 residues. CDR1 is SGHVS, CDR2 FNYEAQ, per germline. The CDR3 DNA reads TGTGCCAGCAGCTTAGGATCGGGCGCTAATGAAAAACTGTTTTTT. Its protein product is CASSLGSGANEKLFF. The complete variable domain, with remaining parts taken from reference TRBV7-6 and TRBJ1-4, reads GAGVSQSPRYKVTKRGQDVALRCDPISGHVSLYWYRQALGQGPEFLTYFNYEAQQDKSGLPNDRFSAERPEGSISTLTIQRTEQRDSAMYRCASSLGSGANEKLFFGSGTQLSVL.

A few counts support this clonotype. The chain is built from TRBV28 and TRBJ1-1, with 10 bases fitting TRBD1. CDR3 length: 15 amino acids. J was trimmed by 1 base and V by 4 bases; bases with no gene match: 3. Looked up from germline, CDR1 is MDHEN and CDR2 is SYDVKM. CDR3 nucleotides: TGTGCCAGCAGTTCAGGGACAGGGGCGAACACTGAAGCTTTCTTT. It translates to CASSSGTGANTEAFF.

In this sample, this clonotype turned up a few times. The chain joins TRBV6-1 to TRBJ1-1; D unresolved. Germline CDR1 reads MNHNS; CDR2 reads SASEGT. The CDR3 has 14 amino acids. Trimming removed 8 bases at V and 1 base at J, with 14 bases between. In DNA form, the CDR3 reads TGTGCCAGCGCCGAACGACTGCCGAACACTGAAGCTTTCTTT. Translation gives CASAERLPNTEAFF.

This clonotype was found a few times. V usage is TRBV4-3 and J usage is TRBJ2-5; a possible D gene is TRBD2 (6 bases). The CDR3 has 17 amino acids. The V gene's germline CDR1 is LGHNA and CDR2 YSLEER. V shed 0 bases and J shed 6 bases, with 20 bases lying between them. The CDR3, as DNA: TGCGCCAGCAGCCAAGACCCCCCGGGAGCCGCAGGTCAGACCCAGTACTTC. Its translation: CASSQDPPGAAGQTQYF.

V is TRBV2 and J is TRBJ1-4, with 7 bases lining up with TRBD1. There are 14 residues in the CDR3. V shed 3 bases and J 8 bases; nucleotides not matched to a gene: 6. In germline, CDR1 is SNHLY, CDR2 FYNNEI. The CDR3 DNA reads as TGTGCCAGCAGTGAGAGGGGGCTTGGAGAAAAACTGTTTTTT. Translating it yields CASSERGLGEKLFF. The full variable domain, with the rest looked up from reference TRBV2 and TRBJ1-4, is EPEVTQTPSHQVTQMGQEVILRCVPISNHLYFYWYRQILGQKVEFLVSFYNNEISEKSEIFDDQFSVERPDGSNFTLKIRSTKLEDSAMYFCASSERGLGEKLFFGSGTQLSVL.

V and J are TRBV10-3 and TRBJ2-1, with D tentatively TRBD1 (5 bases). V lost 4 bases, J lost 5 bases, and 9 bases lay in between. The CDR3 extends over 13 amino acids. Germline values: CDR1 ENHRY, CDR2 SYGVKD. The CDR3 region is CAISVDTHNEQFF. CDR3 nucleotide sequence: TGTGCCATCAGTGTGGACACCCACAATGAGCAGTTCTTC.

A few counts support this clonotype. The chain couples TRBV19 to TRBJ1-5; D is ambiguous. Per the germline V gene, CDR1 is LNHDA and CDR2 is SQIVND (reference sequence). The V and J ends lost 0 bases and 6 bases respectively, with 12 bases between them. This CDR3 is 15 amino acids long. Here the CDR3 reads CASSIDPGITQPQHF. Here the CDR3 DNA reads TGTGCCAGTAGTATAGATCCCGGGATTACTCAGCCCCAGCATTTT.

At least ten counts were recorded for this clonotype. The chain recombines TRBV7-8 with TRBJ1-6, with no clear D. Per the germline V gene, CDR1 is SGHVS and CDR2 is FQNEAQ. This CDR3 has 12 amino acids. V was shortened by 2 bases and J by 5 bases, with 1 base between the two germline ends. CDR3 DNA sequence: TGTGCCAGCAGCTTAAATAATTCACCCCTCCACTTT. This encodes CASSLNNSPLHF.

This clonotype was observed a handful of times. The chain is built from TRBV25-1 and TRBJ1-4, with D uncertain. V was shortened by 7 bases and J by 4 bases, with 7 bases between the two germline ends. The CDR3 has 12 residues. CDR1 is MGHDK, CDR2 SYGVNS, per germline. In DNA, the CDR3 is TGTGCCAGCACGGGAATTAATGAAAAACTGTTTTTT. It codes for CASTGINEKLFF.

The J gene is TRBJ2-7, the V gene TRBV11-2; D perhaps matches TRBD1 (5 bases). Germline values: CDR1 SGHAT, CDR2 FQNNGV. The CDR3 runs 16 residues. The V gene lost 4 bases and the J gene lost 0 bases, with 16 bases spanning the gap. The CDR3: CASSYHYRWGSYEQYF. Here the CDR3 DNA reads TGTGCCAGCAGCTACCACTACAGGTGGGGCTCCTACGAGCAGTACTTC.

This clonotype was found a few times. The rearrangement joins TRBV12-3 or TRBV12-4 to TRBJ2-1, with 11 bases aligning to TRBD2. The V and J ends lost 6 bases and 3 bases, in that order; junction bases with no gene match: 4. CDR3 length equals 15 residues. CDR3: CASRLGLAVYNEQFF. The DNA of the CDR3 is TGTGCCAGCAGACTGGGACTAGCGGTCTACAATGAGCAGTTCTTC.

The chain recombines TRBV6-5 with TRBJ1-1, with D maybe TRBD1 (5 bases). Germline lookup yields CDR1 MNHEY and CDR2 SVGAGI. The germline V and J ends were trimmed by 3 bases and 6 bases, with 17 bases remaining between them. The CDR3 is made up of 15 amino acids. CDR3 sequence reads: CASSYGITRDSEAFF. In nucleotides, the CDR3 is TGTGCCAGCAGTTATGGGATCACGAGGGACTCTGAAGCTTTCTTT.

The chain combines TRBV27 with TRBJ1-1, with a possible D match to TRBD1 (5 bases). Germline CDR1 and CDR2: MNHEY and SMNVEV (reference sequence). CDR3 size: 12 residues. Trimming took 5 bases from V and 8 from J, leaving 12 bases between them. CDR3 sequence: CASSPRRGEAFF. DNA of the CDR3: TGTGCCAGCAGTCCCAGAAGGGGAGAAGCTTTCTTT.

The chain links TRBV2 to TRBJ1-6, with 7 bases that match TRBD1. V shed 4 bases and J 10 bases; nucleotides not matched to a gene: 7. The CDR3 sequence is 14 residues long. Germline V CDR1 and CDR2: SNHLY, FYNNEI. This CDR3 reads CASSADRERSPLHF. As DNA, the CDR3 is TGTGCCAGCAGTGCCGACAGGGAGAGATCACCCCTCCACTTT.

The genes are TRBV11-3 and TRBJ2-1; D is ambiguous. The germline V gene has CDR1 SGHNT and CDR2 YENEEA. V lost 5 bases and J 2 bases, leaving 13 bases between the germline ends. The CDR3 contains 15 residues. The CDR3 bases are TGTGCCAGCAGCCCTAAGCGCACCACCTACAATGAGCAGTTCTTC. This translates into CASSPKRTTYNEQFF.

The rearrangement uses TRBV6-1 and TRBJ2-1; D may be TRBD1 (6 bases). This CDR3 has 14 residues. V shed 4 bases and J shed 5 bases, with 12 bases lying between them. Germline V gene sequence: CDR1 MNHNS, CDR2 SASEGT. CDR3 bases: TGTGCCAGCAGTGTCTTCGGGACAAACAATGAGCAGTTCTTC. It specifies CASSVFGTNNEQFF.

In this sample, this clonotype turned up a few times. This sequence joins TRBV27 and TRBJ2-7; no definite D call. The CDR3 covers 13 residues. Trimming pared 6 bases from V and 0 bases from J, leaving 9 bases between. CDR1 MNHEY and CDR2 SMNVEV come from the germline V gene (reference sequence). The CDR3 region is CASRGYASYEQYF. The CDR3 DNA is TGTGCCAGCAGAGGCTACGCCTCCTACGAGCAGTACTTC.

Many counts were recorded for this clonotype. V and J are TRBV7-2 and TRBJ1-1; 7 bases are a match to TRBD1. The trim removed 5 bases at V and 8 bases at J, leaving 5 bases unmatched. Germline V gives CDR1 SGHTA, CDR2 FQGNSA. The CDR3 has 12 amino acids. Written as DNA, the CDR3 is TGTGCCAGCAGCCAGGACAGGCGAGAAGCTTTCTTT. Protein: CASSQDRREAFF.

The gene calls are TRBV6-8 and TRBJ2-7; D call uncertain. The CDR3 consists of 15 residues. Trimming stripped 5 bases from V and 3 bases from J, with 17 bases between. Germline V gene sequence: CDR1 MNHGY, CDR2 SAAAGT. In DNA, the CDR3 is TGTGCCAGCAGTGACGGCGCGCCCCCCGACTACGAGCAGTACTTC. The encoded protein is CASSDGAPPDYEQYF.